This T cell receptor (beta chain) was captured by sequencing in a study of beta chain features in type 1 diabetes. Whole-study findings and limits: High-TCR-expressing cells could be over-represented by cDNA sequencing. Across all four CD4+ subsets, people with type 1 diabetes showed modestly shorter TCRB CDR3s.

On this clone: Its antigen is undetermined.

The authors reverse transcribed all of the isolated RNA, so sequencing captured expressed TCRB transcripts. The method was immunoSEQ multiplex PCR; TCRdb's version includes in-frame clones alone and lacks a portion of them. The sample contains some 120,000 clones, about 18% of which appear only once. The purity of all sorted populations exceeded 95%. Looked up from germline, CDR1 is ENHRY and CDR2 is SYGVKD. J was trimmed by 0 bases and V by 5 bases; bases with no gene match: 9. This CDR3 contains 16 residues. V is TRBV10-3 and J is TRBJ1-1; TRBD1 agrees at 7 bases. Material for sequencing was central memory CD4+ T cells from blood. The receptor was derived from a man aged 18 to 30 with type 1 diabetes. The CDR3 loop is CAISSEITGVNTEAFF. The CDR3 DNA reads as TGTGCCATCAGTTCAGAAATCACAGGGGTGAACACTGAAGCTTTCTTT.